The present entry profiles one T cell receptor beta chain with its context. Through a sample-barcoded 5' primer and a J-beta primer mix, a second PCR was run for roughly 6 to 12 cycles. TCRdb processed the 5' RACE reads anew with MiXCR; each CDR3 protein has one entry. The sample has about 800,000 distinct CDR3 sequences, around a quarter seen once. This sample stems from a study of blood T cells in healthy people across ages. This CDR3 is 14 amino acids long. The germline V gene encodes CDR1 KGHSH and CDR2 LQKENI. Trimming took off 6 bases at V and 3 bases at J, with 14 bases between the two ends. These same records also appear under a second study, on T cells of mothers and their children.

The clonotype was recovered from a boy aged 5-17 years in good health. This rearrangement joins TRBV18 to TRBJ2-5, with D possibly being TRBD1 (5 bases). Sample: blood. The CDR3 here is CASSAYGAEETQYF. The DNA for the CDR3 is TGTGCCAGCTCGGCCTATGGGGCCGAAGAGACCCAGTACTTC.